This T cell receptor (beta chain) was captured in a study of blood T cells in healthy people across ages. Overall study findings and caveats: Relative to aged donors, long-lived donors carried more naive CD4+ cells and displayed higher diversity. From one million sequenced T cells, diversity estimates were lower bounds. Unsorted PBMC material precluded a definitive naive versus antigen-experienced comparison.

Note on this clonotype: The target antigen is unknown.

Next came a second PCR, run for 7 to 11 cycles, which used a sample-barcoded 5' primer along with a J-beta primer mix. TCRdb re-analysed the 5' RACE reads in MiXCR, keeping a single row per CDR3 protein. The sample has hundreds of thousands of distinct CDR3 sequences, around 62% seen once. Isolation yielded PBMCs, at least 7 million per sample, in every case. Per germline, CDR1 SGDLS and CDR2 YYNGEE. The CDR3 has 14 amino acids. V was trimmed by 0 bases and J by 3 bases, leaving 9 bases between them. The origin of this receptor is a man aged 25 to 40 in good health. The sample comprised blood. The rearrangement joins TRBV9 to TRBJ1-2; tentatively, D is TRBD1 (5 bases). CDR3 bases: TGTGCCAGCAGCGTAGAGTGGGGCGACTATGGCTACACCTTC. It specifies CASSVEWGDYGYTF.